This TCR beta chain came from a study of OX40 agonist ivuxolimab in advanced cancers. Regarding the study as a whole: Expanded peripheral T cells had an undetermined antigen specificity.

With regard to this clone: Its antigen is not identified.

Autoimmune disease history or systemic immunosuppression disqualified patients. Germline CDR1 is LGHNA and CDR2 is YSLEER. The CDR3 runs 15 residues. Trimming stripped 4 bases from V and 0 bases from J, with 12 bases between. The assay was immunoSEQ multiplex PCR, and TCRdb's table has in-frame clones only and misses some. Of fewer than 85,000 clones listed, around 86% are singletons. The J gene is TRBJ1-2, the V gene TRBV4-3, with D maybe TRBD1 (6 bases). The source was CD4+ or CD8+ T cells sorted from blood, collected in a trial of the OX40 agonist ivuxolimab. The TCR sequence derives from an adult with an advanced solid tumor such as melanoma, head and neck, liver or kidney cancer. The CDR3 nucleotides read TGCGCCAGCAGCCTACGGACAGAAGCTAACTATGGCTACACCTTC. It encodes CASSLRTEANYGYTF.